The present T cell receptor (beta chain) was sequenced within a study of T cells in Graves' hyperthyroidism and ophthalmopathy. Study-wide points: In the blood, most expanded thyroid clonotypes above 0.001 appeared as well.

CDR1 is SQVTM, CDR2 ANQGSEA, per germline. This CDR3 has 13 amino acids. The ends lost 6 bases at V and 4 bases at J; junction bases unmatched: 8. This clonotype was recorded at least ten times. Antigen: not known. RNA transcripts provided the source from which TCR beta CDR3 regions were amplified. The TCR CDR3 first-round RT-PCR relied on the HTBI primer set. TCRdb processed the multiplex PCR reads anew with MiXCR; each CDR3 protein has one entry. This sample has roughly 500,000 distinct CDR3 sequences, with 40% to 55% found just once. The sample taken for sequencing was peripheral blood or thyroid tissue (not recorded which). The source of this sequence is an adult woman with Graves' disease, either hyperthyroidism or ophthalmopathy (not recorded which). The chain employs TRBV29-1 and TRBJ2-5, with 7 nucleotides matching TRBD2. The CDR3 DNA reads as TGCAGCGTCAGACTAGCTAGTGTAGAGACCCAGTACTTC. Amino acids: CSVRLASVETQYF.